This TCR beta chain was sequenced during a study of T cells in Graves' hyperthyroidism and ophthalmopathy. It was RNA transcripts that yielded the amplified TCR beta CDR3 regions. Carried out on the TCR CDR3, a first-round RT-PCR used the HTBI primer set. TCRdb used MiXCR to reprocess the multiplex PCR reads, holding one entry per CDR3 protein. Of about 640,000 distinct CDR3 sequences in the sample, less than 25% were seen once. Of note for this clonotype: This may arise from a read error, as a much more abundant clone is one base away.

The cohort's ophthalmopathy patients, a group with duration under 3 months, had a Clinical Activity Score of at least 3 and a NOSPECS grade of at least 4. Used for diagnoses were clinical symptoms, serum thyroxine and TRAb, thyroid ultrasound and orbital computed tomography. PBMCs were sourced from less than 13 ml fresh peripheral blood. Germline V gene data show CDR1 as MDHEN and CDR2 as SYDVKM. This CDR3 region has 11 residues. This receptor was obtained from a man aged 25-45 years with Graves' ophthalmopathy. The source material was blood. The chain links TRBV28 to TRBJ2-1, with unresolved D. The last part of the DNA fits TRBJ2-7 better; the J call may be wrong. In DNA form, the CDR3 reads TGTGCCAGCAGTCGTCTCAATGAGCAGTACTTC. The encoded protein is CASSRLNEQYF.